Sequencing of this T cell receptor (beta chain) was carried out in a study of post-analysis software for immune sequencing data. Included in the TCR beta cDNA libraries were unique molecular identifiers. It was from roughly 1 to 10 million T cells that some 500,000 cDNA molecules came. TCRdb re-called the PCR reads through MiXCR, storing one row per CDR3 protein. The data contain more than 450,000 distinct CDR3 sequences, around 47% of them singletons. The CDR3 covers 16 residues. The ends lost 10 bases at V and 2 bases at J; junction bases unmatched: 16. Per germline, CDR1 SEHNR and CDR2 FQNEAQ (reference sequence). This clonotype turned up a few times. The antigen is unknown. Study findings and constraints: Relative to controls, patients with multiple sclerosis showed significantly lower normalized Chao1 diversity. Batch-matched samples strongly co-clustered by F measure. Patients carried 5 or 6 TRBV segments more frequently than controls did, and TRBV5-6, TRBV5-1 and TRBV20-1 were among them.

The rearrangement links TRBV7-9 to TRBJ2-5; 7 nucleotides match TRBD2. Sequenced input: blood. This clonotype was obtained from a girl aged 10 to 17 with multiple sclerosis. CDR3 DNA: TGTGCCACCTCCCCTGGGCTAGCGGAGTCACAAGAGACCCAGTACTTC. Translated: CATSPGLAESQETQYF.